Presented here are 28 T cell receptor beta chains from one specimen sequenced in a study of graft-versus-host responses after intestinal transplantation. These receptors have no identified antigens. The method was immunoSEQ multiplex PCR; TCRdb's version includes in-frame clones alone and lacks a portion of them. Among some 140,000 clones, 85% to 95% were seen once, and the ten largest hold roughly 0.2%. This specimen was unstimulated CD4+ T cells sorted from spleen or lymph node cells, taken before intestinal transplant. The receptors were gathered from a human donor who received an intestinal transplant.

The chain has TRBV19 and TRBJ1-2, with D tentatively TRBD1 (5 bases). Germline CDR1 reads LNHDA; CDR2 reads SQIVND (reference sequence). V lost 0 bases and J 3 bases, leaving 8 bases between the germline ends. The CDR3 has 14 amino acids. The CDR3: CASSIDREDYGYTF. CDR3 in DNA: TGTGCCAGTAGTATAGACAGGGAGGACTATGGCTACACCTTC.

The rearrangement joins TRBV7-3 to TRBJ2-6; TRBD1 aligns across 8 bases. The length of the CDR3 is 16 residues. The V and J ends lost 4 bases and 2 bases, in that order; junction bases with no gene match: 4. The germline V gene has CDR1 SGHTA and CDR2 FQGTGA. CDR3 region: CASSSQGAAGANVLTF. The CDR3 nucleotides read TGTGCCAGCAGCTCTCAGGGGGCCGCTGGGGCCAACGTCCTGACTTTC.

The chain has TRBV10-3 and TRBJ2-3; the match to TRBD2 covers 7 bases. Germline-derived CDR1 and CDR2 are ENHRY and SYGVKD. The CDR3 length is 14 residues. Trimming removed 1 base from V and 3 bases from J; junction bases left unmatched: 1. The CDR3 sequence is CAISEWEGTDTQYF. The DNA for the CDR3 is TGTGCCATCAGTGAGTGGGAGGGAACAGATACGCAGTATTTT.

This chain links TRBV28 with TRBJ1-1, with D possibly being TRBD1 (5 bases). The CDR3 is 16 amino acids. Germline CDR1 is MDHEN and CDR2 is SYDVKM. Trimming removed 6 bases from V and 1 base from J, with 18 bases in between. In DNA, the CDR3 is TGTGCCAGCAGATTGACAGTCGTCATCGCGAACACTGAAGCTTTCTTT. It specifies CASRLTVVIANTEAFF.

The rearrangement joins TRBV30 to TRBJ2-5; D remains ambiguous. Germline V CDR1 and CDR2: GTSNPN, SVGIG (reference sequence). The CDR3 loop spans 13 amino acids. The ends were cut back, 3 bases at V and 5 bases at J, with 13 bases in the middle. The CDR3 here is CAWRRNPRETQYF. In DNA form, the CDR3 reads TGTGCCTGGAGGAGGAACCCTAGGGAGACCCAGTACTTC. Full variable domain (rest looked up from reference TRBV30 and TRBJ2-5): SQTIHQWPATLVQPVGSPLSLECTVEGTSNPNLYWYRQAAGRGLQLLFYSVGIGQISSEVPQNLSASRPQDRQFILSSKKLLLSDSGFYLCAWRRNPRETQYFGPGTRLLVL.

The chain has TRBV28 and TRBJ1-1, with TRBD1 matching 8 bases. CDR1 MDHEN and CDR2 SYDVKM come from the germline V gene. The CDR3 extends over 14 amino acids. V shed 4 bases and J 1 base; nucleotides not matched to a gene: 2. The CDR3 nucleotides are TGTGCCAGCAGTTCGGGGACAGGGAACACTGAAGCTTTCTTT. Protein product: CASSSGTGNTEAFF. Supplemented by reference TRBV28 and TRBJ1-1, the full variable domain reads DVKVTQSSRYLVKRTGEKVFLECVQDMDHENMFWYRQDPGLGLRLIYFSYDVKMKEKGDIPEGYSVSREKKERFSLILESASTNQTSMYLCASSSGTGNTEAFFGQGTRLTVV.

V is TRBV6-5 and J is TRBJ2-7; D gene unclear. Trimming took 2 bases from V and 6 from J, leaving 8 bases between them. Germline V lookup: CDR1 MNHEY, CDR2 SVGAGI. The CDR3 has 12 amino acids. CDR3 region: CASSYSRREQYF. The CDR3 coding sequence is TGTGCCAGCAGTTACAGTAGGCGCGAGCAGTACTTC.

The chain couples TRBV19 to TRBJ2-7; TRBD2 might be the D (6 bases). This CDR3 is built from 11 residues. CDR1 is LNHDA, CDR2 SQIVND, per germline (reference sequence). Trimming shortened V by 5 bases and J by 12 bases, and 14 bases separated the two germline ends. The CDR3 sequence is CASSSRGLRYF. Written as DNA, the CDR3 is TGTGCCAGTAGTTCGCGGGGATTGCGGTACTTC.

The V call is TRBV18, the J call TRBJ2-1, with TRBD1 as a possible D gene (6 bases). Germline-derived CDR1 and CDR2 are KGHSH and LQKENI. V lost 1 base and J lost 7, with 17 bases in between. This CDR3 contains 16 residues. The CDR3 protein is CASSPLRGVSVNEQFF. As DNA, the CDR3 is TGTGCCAGCTCACCACTCAGGGGAGTATCGGTGAATGAGCAGTTCTTC.

V is TRBV27 and J is TRBJ1-3; D is possibly TRBD1 (5 bases). This CDR3 is built from 14 residues. Germline-derived CDR1 and CDR2 are MNHEY and SMNVEV (reference sequence). V lost 2 bases, J lost 2 bases, and 7 bases lay in between. CDR3 bases: TGTGCCAGCAGTTTACGGGGACCTGGAAACACCATATATTTT. Amino acid sequence: CASSLRGPGNTIYF.

This chain links TRBV7-2 with TRBJ2-5, with 9 bases fitting TRBD2. The CDR3 sequence is 16 residues long. The germline V gene has CDR1 SGHTA and CDR2 FQGNSA. V lost 3 bases, J lost 7 bases, and 12 bases stayed unmatched. The DNA of the CDR3 is TGTGCCAGCAGCTTTCTCACCGGGACTAGCAGCGGGACCCAGTACTTC. As protein: CASSFLTGTSSGTQYF.

This sequence joins TRBV19 and TRBJ1-5; 7 nucleotides agree with TRBD1. This CDR3 has 15 amino acids. V shed 1 base, J shed 6 bases, and the junction held 6 bases outside the gene matches. The germline CDR1 and CDR2 sequences are LNHDA and SQIVND (reference sequence). The CDR3 loop reads CASSIVGQDSQPQHF. DNA of the CDR3: TGTGCCAGTAGTATAGTCGGACAGGACAGTCAGCCCCAGCATTTT.

This clone was counted once. The rearrangement links TRBV4-2 to TRBJ1-2; D perhaps matches TRBD1 (5 bases). The ends were cut back, 3 bases at V and 4 bases at J, with 18 bases in the middle. The germline V gene has CDR1 LGHNA and CDR2 YNFKEQ. The length of the CDR3 is 16 residues. For the CDR3, the DNA is TGTGCCAGCAGCCACGGGACGGAAGAACACCCCTATGGCTACACCTTC. Translating gives CASSHGTEEHPYGYTF.

The V and J genes are TRBV13 and TRBJ1-1; maybe TRBD1 (5 bases). Trimming left V 3 bases short and J 0 bases short, with 14 bases between. CDR1 and CDR2 (germline): PRHDT, FYEKMQ (reference sequence). There are 16 residues in the CDR3. Here the CDR3 DNA reads TGTGCCAGCAGCTTGAGGCTACAGACAGTGAACACTGAAGCTTTCTTT. It encodes CASSLRLQTVNTEAFF.

As concerns this clone: This sample includes further DNA sequences coding for the same CDR3. This sequence joins TRBV9 and TRBJ2-3; no reliable D call. CDR1 SGDLS and CDR2 YYNGEE come from the germline V gene. The CDR3 extends over 13 amino acids. The ends were cut back, 0 bases at V and 1 base at J, with 3 bases in the middle. The CDR3 DNA sequence: TGTGCCAGCAGCGTAGCAGGCACAGATACGCAGTATTTT. It codes for CASSVAGTDTQYF.

The CDR3 spells CASRGQGEQYF. DNA for the CDR3: TGTGCCAGCAGGGGACAGGGCGAGCAGTACTTC. The chain recombines TRBV28 with TRBJ2-7; 9 nucleotides align to TRBD1. Germline V gives CDR1 MDHEN, CDR2 SYDVKM. This CDR3 region has 11 residues. V lost 6 bases to trimming and J lost 6 bases; unmatched junction nucleotides: 0.

This chain uses TRBV2 with TRBJ2-1, with a weak D call TRBD2 (5 bases). Trimming removed 6 bases at V and 3 bases at J, with 6 bases between. Looked up from germline, CDR1 is SNHLY and CDR2 is FYNNEI. This CDR3 is 12 amino acids long. The CDR3 loop reads CASRLDYNEQFF. The DNA for the CDR3 is TGTGCCAGCAGACTAGACTACAATGAGCAGTTCTTC.

This chain connects TRBV30 to TRBJ2-6; TRBD1 or TRBD2 may be the D gene (5 bases each). Trimming removed 4 bases from V and 0 bases from J, with 10 bases in between. CDR3 length equals 15 residues. CDR1 is GTSNPN and CDR2 is SVGIG in the germline V gene (reference sequence). The CDR3 spells CAWTPGSSGANVLTF. In DNA form, the CDR3 reads TGTGCCTGGACCCCAGGGAGCTCTGGGGCCAACGTCCTGACTTTC. Variable domain in full (rest from reference TRBV30 and TRBJ2-6): SQTIHQWPATLVQPVGSPLSLECTVEGTSNPNLYWYRQAAGRGLQLLFYSVGIGQISSEVPQNLSASRPQDRQFILSSKKLLLSDSGFYLCAWTPGSSGANVLTFGAGSRLTVL.

This chain joins TRBV27 and TRBJ2-7; the D gene is possibly TRBD1 (5 bases). The CDR3 is made up of 13 amino acids. Trimming left V 5 bases short and J 2 bases short, with 10 bases between. In germline, CDR1 is MNHEY, CDR2 SMNVEV (reference sequence). In nucleotides, the CDR3 is TGTGCCAGCAGTAGGGGATTTCCCTACGAGCAGTACTTC. Its protein is CASSRGFPYEQYF.

The chain uses TRBV30 and TRBJ2-1, with 10 bases fitting TRBD2. J lost 6 bases, V lost 0 bases, and 5 bases had no gene match. Germline loops: CDR1 GTSNPN, CDR2 SVGIG (reference sequence). The CDR3 consists of 15 residues. The CDR3 protein is CAWSVEAGGPNEQFF. The CDR3 DNA reads as TGTGCCTGGAGTGTAGAAGCGGGAGGGCCCAATGAGCAGTTCTTC.

The V call is TRBV10-3, the J call TRBJ2-7, with TRBD2 matching over 14 bases. J was trimmed by 6 bases and V by 2 bases; bases with no gene match: 3. Germline V gene data show CDR1 as ENHRY and CDR2 as SYGVKD. The CDR3 contains 15 residues. This chain's CDR3 is CAISEPGTSGGEQYF. In DNA, the CDR3 is TGTGCCATCAGTGAGCCCGGGACTAGCGGGGGCGAGCAGTACTTC.

The V gene is TRBV18, the J gene TRBJ1-4; D call uncertain. The CDR3 loop spans 14 amino acids. Trimming removed 6 bases from V and 8 bases from J, with 16 bases in between. The germline V gene encodes CDR1 KGHSH and CDR2 LQKENI. CDR3 residues: CASSLYQTGEKLFF. The DNA of the CDR3 is TGTGCCAGCTCCCTCTACCAAACGGGGGAAAAACTGTTTTTT.

This clone was seen only once. The chain recombines TRBV5-1 with TRBJ2-2, with D unresolved. Trimming cost V 2 bases and J 1 base, with 9 bases left between them. CDR3 length: 15 amino acids. The germline V gene has CDR1 SGHRS and CDR2 YFSETQ. The CDR3 DNA is TGCGCCAGCAGCTTTGGCAGGCTGAACACCGGGGAGCTGTTTTTT. It codes for CASSFGRLNTGELFF.

J is TRBJ2-7 and V is TRBV5-6, with TRBD2 matching 11 bases. This CDR3 has 16 amino acids. Per germline, CDR1 SGHDT and CDR2 YYEEEE. Germline trimming cut 0 bases from V and 0 bases from J; bases unmatched to any gene: 2. CDR3 in amino acids: CASSLGLAGISYEQYF. CDR3 in DNA: TGTGCCAGCAGCTTGGGACTAGCGGGAATCTCCTACGAGCAGTACTTC.

In DNA, the CDR3 is TGTGCCAGCAGTGAGACGGAGGGGAAAGAGACCCAGTACTTC. It yields the protein CASSETEGKETQYF. The chain has TRBV2 and TRBJ2-5; possibly TRBD2 for D (6 bases). Germline loops: CDR1 SNHLY, CDR2 FYNNEI. The CDR3 consists of 14 residues. The V end lost 3 bases, the J end lost 3 bases, and 11 bases lay between the germline ends.

The J gene is TRBJ2-5, the V gene TRBV10-3, with 12 bases lining up with TRBD2. The CDR3 is 16 residues long. Germline V gene data show CDR1 as ENHRY and CDR2 as SYGVKD. The V gene end was trimmed by 6 bases and the J gene end by 5 bases; junction bases not matched to a gene: 10. For the CDR3, the DNA is TGTGCCATCAGCGTCGGGACTAGCGGGTTAGTTGAGACCCAGTACTTC. Translating gives CAISVGTSGLVETQYF.

This chain uses TRBV15 with TRBJ1-5; D is undetermined. Germline assignment: CDR1 LNHNV and CDR2 YYDKDF (reference sequence). Trimming left V 4 bases short and J 3 bases short, with 19 bases between. The CDR3 is made up of 17 amino acids. Here the CDR3 DNA reads TGTGCCACCAGCAATACGGCTTCTGATTACTACAATCAGCCCCAGCATTTT. Translating it yields CATSNTASDYYNQPQHF.

This chain links TRBV29-1 with TRBJ2-7, with D uncertain. V was trimmed by 1 base and J by 8 bases, leaving 9 bases between them. This CDR3 has 11 residues. CDR1 is SQVTM and CDR2 is ANQGSEA in the germline V gene. The CDR3: CSVEVATQQYF. Here the CDR3 DNA reads TGCAGCGTTGAAGTGGCTACCCAGCAGTACTTC.